Shown below are 25 T cell receptor beta chains from a single sample sequenced in a study of graft-versus-host responses after intestinal transplantation. Which antigens these TCRs recognize remains unknown. Repertoires were generated with immunoSEQ multiplex PCR, while TCRdb's copy carries only in-frame clones and drops some. The sample has about 64,000 clones; 90% to 95% are singletons. Source: unstimulated CD8+ T cells sorted from spleen or lymph node cells, taken before transplant. These receptors all come from a human donor who was the organ donor for an intestinal transplant.

J is TRBJ2-7 and V is TRBV6-5, with 7 bases aligning to TRBD2. V shed 6 bases and J 2 bases; nucleotides not matched to a gene: 4. The CDR3 extends over 13 amino acids. Germline assignment: CDR1 MNHEY and CDR2 SVGAGI. The DNA of the CDR3 is TGTGCCAGCAGACGACTAGCAACCTACGAGCAGTACTTC. Translating gives CASRRLATYEQYF.

This clone came up a few times. The chain joins TRBV6-5 to TRBJ2-5; 9 bases map to TRBD2. The CDR3 length is 15 residues. CDR1 MNHEY and CDR2 SVGAGI come from the germline V gene. Trimming took 10 bases from V and 2 from J; bases not matched to a gene: 11. The CDR3 coding sequence is TGTGCCACTACACAGGATAGCGGGGGACAAGAGACCCAGTACTTC. This sequence encodes CATTQDSGGQETQYF.

By proportion, this clone is medium-sized. The rearrangement uses TRBV13 and TRBJ2-3; 7 bases match TRBD1. Trimming at V came to 5 bases and at J to 6 bases, leaving 11 bases not matched to a gene. The CDR3 extends over 15 amino acids. CDR1 PRHDT and CDR2 FYEKMQ come from the germline V gene (reference sequence). The CDR3 DNA sequence: TGTGCCAGCAGCCGACCCGGGACAGAGGTGGATACGCAGTATTTT. The encoded protein is CASSRPGTEVDTQYF. The whole variable domain, filled in from reference TRBV13 and TRBJ2-3, reads AAGVIQSPRHLIKEKRETATLKCYPIPRHDTVYWYQQGPGQDPQFLISFYEKMQSDKGSIPDRFSAQQFSDYHSELNMSSLELGDSALYFCASSRPGTEVDTQYFGPGTRLTVL.

This chain uses TRBV30 with TRBJ1-1; D call uncertain. CDR1 is GTSNPN, CDR2 SVGIG, per germline (reference sequence). The CDR3 length is 15 residues. V lost 5 bases and J 4 bases, leaving 20 bases between the germline ends. The CDR3, as DNA: TGTGCCTGGTCACCGGTGGGCAGCATGAGCACTGAAGCTTTCTTT. Residues: CAWSPVGSMSTEAFF.

The V call is TRBV29-1, the J call TRBJ1-1; no clear D. The CDR3 runs 12 residues. Germline values: CDR1 SQVTM, CDR2 ANQGSEA. The germline V and J ends were trimmed by 7 bases and 1 base, with 10 bases remaining between them. CDR3 nucleotides: TGCAGCGCTAAGACACAGAACACTGAAGCTTTCTTT. Translated: CSAKTQNTEAFF. Combining the CDR3 with reference TRBV29-1 and TRBJ1-1 gives the whole variable domain SAVISQKPSRDICQRGTSLTIQCQVDSQVTMMFWYRQQPGQSLTLIATANQGSEATYESGFVIDKFPISRPNLTFSTLTVSNMSPEDSSIYLCSAKTQNTEAFFGQGTRLTVV.

The gene calls are TRBV4-1 and TRBJ2-1; TRBD2 aligns across 13 bases. V trimming: 4 bases; J trimming: 8 bases; junction bases outside the gene matches: 8. The CDR3 is 16 residues long. Germline lookup yields CDR1 MGHRA and CDR2 YSYEKL. The DNA for the CDR3 is TGCGCCAGCAGCCTCTTTGGGACTAGCGGGATTTATGAGCAGTTCTTC. Protein: CASSLFGTSGIYEQFF.

The genes are TRBV7-9 and TRBJ2-3; D perhaps matches TRBD2 (5 bases). The CDR3 is 14 residues long. Trimming shortened V by 5 bases and J by 8 bases, and 17 bases separated the two germline ends. The germline V gene has CDR1 SEHNR and CDR2 FQNEAQ (reference sequence). In DNA, the CDR3 is TGTGCCAGCAGCCTCGGACCCAACGGAGGTACGCAGTATTTT. Amino acids: CASSLGPNGGTQYF. Full variable domain (missing parts from reference TRBV7-9 and TRBJ2-3): DTGVSQNPRHKITKRGQNVTFRCDPISEHNRLYWYRQTLGQGPEFLTYFQNEAQLEKSRLLSDRFSAERPKGSFSTLEIQRTEQGDSAMYLCASSLGPNGGTQYFGPGTRLTVL.

V and J are TRBV11-2 and TRBJ1-6; TRBD1 matches at 8 bases. J was trimmed by 7 bases and V by 6 bases; bases with no gene match: 11. The CDR3 totals 16 residues. Germline CDR1 SGHAT, CDR2 FQNNGV. CDR3 amino acids: CASSNRGIESNSPLHF. CDR3 DNA: TGTGCCAGCAGTAACAGGGGGATAGAATCGAATTCACCCCTCCACTTT.

The J gene is TRBJ1-5, the V gene TRBV28; D gene unclear. Germline-derived CDR1 and CDR2 are MDHEN and SYDVKM. The CDR3 sequence is 15 residues long. The germline V and J ends were trimmed by 3 bases and 0 bases, with 9 bases remaining between them. CDR3 in DNA: TGTGCCAGCAGTTTGAGGCAGAATAGCAATCAGCCCCAGCATTTT. Translating gives CASSLRQNSNQPQHF. Full variable domain (missing parts from reference TRBV28 and TRBJ1-5): DVKVTQSSRYLVKRTGEKVFLECVQDMDHENMFWYRQDPGLGLRLIYFSYDVKMKEKGDIPEGYSVSREKKERFSLILESASTNQTSMYLCASSLRQNSNQPQHFGDGTRLSIL.

The chain couples TRBV6-1 to TRBJ2-5; TRBD2 is a possible D gene (5 bases). Germline CDR1 and CDR2: MNHNS and SASEGT. The CDR3 runs 14 residues. Trimming removed 9 bases from V and 5 bases from J, with 19 bases in between. CDR3 DNA: TGTGCCAGTTTTCTTGGGGTCCGCGGGGAGACCCAGTACTTC. Translation gives CASFLGVRGETQYF.

CDR3 region: CASSFWDKPTDTQYF. The CDR3 DNA reads as TGTGCCAGCAGTTTCTGGGACAAACCCACAGATACGCAGTATTTT. V and J are TRBV27 and TRBJ2-3, with a weak D call TRBD1 (6 bases). Between the trimmed V and J ends, which lost 3 bases and 2 bases, there was a span of 12 bases. Germline-derived CDR1 and CDR2 are MNHEY and SMNVEV (reference sequence). This CDR3 region has 15 residues.

V and J are TRBV13 and TRBJ2-3; 9 nucleotides match TRBD1. With 5 bases clipped from V and 0 bases from J, the junction kept 12 bases outside the gene matches. Germline CDR1 is PRHDT and CDR2 is FYEKMQ (reference sequence). CDR3 length: 18 residues. The CDR3, as DNA: TGTGCCAGCAGCCCAATACCGACAGGGGGAGATAGCACAGATACGCAGTATTTT. Translated: CASSPIPTGGDSTDTQYF.

The chain joins TRBV14 to TRBJ1-1; a weak D match, TRBD1 (5 bases). This CDR3 region has 14 residues. Germline V gives CDR1 SGHDN, CDR2 FVKESK. The V and J ends lost 3 bases and 4 bases respectively, with 12 bases between them. The CDR3 is CASSHQGWGTEAFF. In DNA, the CDR3 is TGTGCCAGCAGCCATCAGGGATGGGGCACTGAAGCTTTCTTT.

In this sample, this clone turned up once. The V gene is TRBV10-3, the J gene TRBJ2-7; D possibly corresponds to TRBD2 (5 bases). CDR1 is ENHRY, CDR2 SYGVKD, per germline. V lost 6 bases and J lost 6, with 15 bases in between. The CDR3 loop spans 13 amino acids. The CDR3 nucleotides read TGTGCCATCAGAGGAGGAGCGAGCTCCGAGCAGTACTTC. Its protein product is CAIRGGASSEQYF.

The V call is TRBV19, the J call TRBJ2-7; 11 positions match TRBD1. The CDR3 is 14 residues long. V dropped 7 bases and J dropped 7; count of bases not matched to a gene: 9. Per the germline V gene, CDR1 is LNHDA and CDR2 is SQIVND (reference sequence). The CDR3 is CASTPGQGVGEQYF. The CDR3 DNA reads TGTGCCAGTACTCCGGGACAGGGGGTGGGAGAGCAGTACTTC. The complete variable domain, with remaining parts taken from reference TRBV19 and TRBJ2-7, reads DGGITQSPKYLFRKEGQNVTLSCEQNLNHDAMYWYRQDPGQGLRLIYYSQIVNDFQKGDIAEGYSVSREKKESFPLTVTSAQKNPTAFYLCASTPGQGVGEQYFGPGTRLTVT.

J is TRBJ1-2 and V is TRBV11-3; 10 nucleotides match TRBD1. This CDR3 has 15 amino acids. CDR1 is SGHNT, CDR2 YENEEA, per germline. Losses at the gene ends were 5 bases for V and 5 bases for J; bases not matched to a gene: 8. The CDR3 protein is CASSSRTGGRYGYTF. CDR3 nucleotide sequence: TGTGCCAGCAGCAGCCGGACAGGGGGTCGGTATGGCTACACCTTC.

This chain connects TRBV13 to TRBJ1-2, with a weak D call TRBD1 (5 bases). The CDR3 loop spans 13 amino acids. The germline V gene has CDR1 PRHDT and CDR2 FYEKMQ (reference sequence). Trimming cost V 6 bases and J 3 bases, with 11 bases left between them. The DNA of the CDR3 is TGTGCCAGCAGTGCCAGGGTTCACTATGGCTACACCTTC. Translation: CASSARVHYGYTF.

This clone has only a few counts. This chain links TRBV29-1 with TRBJ2-7, with 9 bases aligning to TRBD1. The CDR3 contains 13 residues. CDR1 and CDR2 (germline): SQVTM, ANQGSEA. The ends lost 5 bases at V and 5 bases at J; junction bases unmatched: 7. CDR3: CSVWDRVEDEQYF. The CDR3 nucleotides are TGCAGCGTTTGGGACAGGGTCGAGGACGAGCAGTACTTC.

V gene TRBV4-2 combines with J gene TRBJ1-5; tentative D call: TRBD1 (5 bases). Deletions cut 3 bases from V and 6 bases from J, with 15 bases between. CDR1 and CDR2 from the germline V gene are LGHNA and YNFKEQ. The length of the CDR3 is 15 residues. CDR3 nucleotides: TGTGCCAGCAGCCAGTGGGGCCTGCCGTCTCAGCCCCAGCATTTT. Translated, it gives CASSQWGLPSQPQHF.

The chain recombines TRBV19 with TRBJ2-7, with 8 positions matching TRBD2. V was pared by 5 bases and J by 2 bases, with 5 bases of the junction left unmatched. Per germline, CDR1 LNHDA and CDR2 SQIVND (reference sequence). The CDR3 has 14 amino acids. The DNA of the CDR3 is TGTGCCAGTAGTCCACTAGCGGCACCCTACGAGCAGTACTTC. Its protein product is CASSPLAAPYEQYF.

The chain uses TRBV25-1 and TRBJ2-7; 7 nucleotides line up with TRBD1. The V gene's germline CDR1 is MGHDK and CDR2 SYGVNS. The CDR3 is 15 residues long. V shed 6 bases, J shed 3 bases, and the junction held 11 bases outside the gene matches. The CDR3: CASSLGQEHDYEQYF. DNA of the CDR3: TGTGCCAGCAGCCTCGGACAGGAACACGACTACGAGCAGTACTTC.

This clone was seen a single time. This sequence joins TRBV25-1 and TRBJ1-3; 7 bases agree with TRBD1. Germline CDR1 and CDR2: MGHDK and SYGVNS. The CDR3 runs to 14 residues. The trim removed 8 bases at V and 4 bases at J, leaving 8 bases unmatched. CDR3 sequence reads: CASSGGSGGNTIYF. CDR3 DNA: TGTGCCAGCTCAGGGGGTTCGGGGGGAAACACCATATATTTT.

As regards this clone: No conserved phenylalanine or tryptophan is present at the end of the CDR3, so a read error is the likely explanation. Because the CDR3's place on the DNA is in doubt, the DNA is left out and the CDR3 is given as listed by TCRdb. The V call is TRBV7-9, the J call TRBJ1-2; the table's D call TRBD1 went unverified against the DNA. The CDR3 adds up to 13 amino acids, both ends counted. Germline V gene lookup returns CDR1 SEHNR and CDR2 FQNEAQ (reference sequence). The CDR3 loop reads CASSFLQGAITFE.

With respect to this clone: One junction end disagrees with the germline gene, perhaps due to a read error. The chain recombines TRBV7-7 with TRBJ2-6; TRBD1 might be the D (6 bases). Per the germline V gene, CDR1 is SSHAT and CDR2 is FNYEAQ (reference sequence). The CDR3 has 18 residues. CDR3 DNA sequence: TGTGCTAGCAGCCCCCGACAGGCCGGCCCCCTTGGGGCCAACGTCCTGACTTTC. It is translated as CASSPRQAGPLGANVLTF.

V is TRBV5-5 and J is TRBJ2-5; D might be TRBD2 (5 bases). The J call may be faulty, since TRBJ2-7 better matches the DNA end. The CDR3 runs 11 residues. Per the germline V gene, CDR1 is SGHKS and CDR2 is YYEKEE (reference sequence). CDR3 sequence (DNA): TGTGCCAGCAGCTTTGCGGGCGAGCAGTACTTC. This sequence encodes CASSFAGEQYF.